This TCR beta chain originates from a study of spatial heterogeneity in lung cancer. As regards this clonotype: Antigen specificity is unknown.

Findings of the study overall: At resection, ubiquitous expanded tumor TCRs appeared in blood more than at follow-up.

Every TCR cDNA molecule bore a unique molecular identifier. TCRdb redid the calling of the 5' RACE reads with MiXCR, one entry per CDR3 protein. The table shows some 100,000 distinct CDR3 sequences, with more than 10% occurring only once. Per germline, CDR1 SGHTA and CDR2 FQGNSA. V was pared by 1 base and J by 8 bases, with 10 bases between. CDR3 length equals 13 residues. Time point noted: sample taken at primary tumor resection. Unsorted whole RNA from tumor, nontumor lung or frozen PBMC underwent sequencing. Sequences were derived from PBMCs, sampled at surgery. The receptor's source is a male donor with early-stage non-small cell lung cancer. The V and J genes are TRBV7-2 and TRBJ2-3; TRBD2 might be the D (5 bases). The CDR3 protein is CASSLEDYSTQYF. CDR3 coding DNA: TGTGCCAGCAGCTTAGAAGACTACAGTACGCAGTATTTT.